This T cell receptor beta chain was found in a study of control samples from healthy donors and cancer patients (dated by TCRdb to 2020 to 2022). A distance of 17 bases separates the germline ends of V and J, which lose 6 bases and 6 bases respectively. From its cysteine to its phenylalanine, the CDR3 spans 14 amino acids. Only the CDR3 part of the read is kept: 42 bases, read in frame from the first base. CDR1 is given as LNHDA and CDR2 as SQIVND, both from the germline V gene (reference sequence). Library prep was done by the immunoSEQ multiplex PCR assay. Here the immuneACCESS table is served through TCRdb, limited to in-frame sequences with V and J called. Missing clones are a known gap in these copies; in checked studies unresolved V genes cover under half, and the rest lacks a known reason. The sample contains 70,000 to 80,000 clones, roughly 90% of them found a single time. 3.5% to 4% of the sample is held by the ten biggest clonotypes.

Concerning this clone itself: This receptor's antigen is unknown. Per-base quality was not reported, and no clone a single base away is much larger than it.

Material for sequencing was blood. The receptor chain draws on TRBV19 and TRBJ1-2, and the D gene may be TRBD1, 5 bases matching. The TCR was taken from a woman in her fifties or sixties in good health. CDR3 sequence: CASRIRGEGNGYTF. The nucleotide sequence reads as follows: TGTGCCAGTAGGATCCGGGGCGAAGGGAATGGCTACACCTTC.